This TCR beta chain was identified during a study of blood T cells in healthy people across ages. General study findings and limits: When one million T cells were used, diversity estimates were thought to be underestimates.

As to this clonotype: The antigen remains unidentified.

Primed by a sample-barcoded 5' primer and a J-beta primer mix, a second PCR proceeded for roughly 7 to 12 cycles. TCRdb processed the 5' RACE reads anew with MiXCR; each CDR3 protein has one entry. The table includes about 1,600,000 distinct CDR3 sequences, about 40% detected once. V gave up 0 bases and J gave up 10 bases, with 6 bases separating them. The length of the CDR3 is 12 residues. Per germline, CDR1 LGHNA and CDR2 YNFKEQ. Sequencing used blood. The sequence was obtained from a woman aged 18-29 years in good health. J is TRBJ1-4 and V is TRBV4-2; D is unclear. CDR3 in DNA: TGTGCCAGCAGCCAAGAGTATCGAAAACTGTTTTTT. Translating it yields CASSQEYRKLFF.